The 28 T cell receptor beta chains below come from one sample, sequenced in a study of blood T cells in healthy people across ages. The use of a sample-barcoded 5' primer and a J-beta primer mix characterized a second PCR of roughly 6 to 11 cycles. TCRdb re-called the 5' RACE reads through MiXCR, storing one row per CDR3 protein. This sample has 700,000 to 950,000 distinct CDR3 sequences, with more than 40% found just once. Sequencing was performed on blood. These TCRs come from a woman in her sixties in good health.

V and J are TRBV20-1 and TRBJ2-4; perhaps TRBD1 as D (5 bases). The J call is in doubt because the DNA end fits TRBJ2-7 better. The CDR3 spans 12 residues. From germline, CDR1 is DFQATT and CDR2 SNEGSKA (reference sequence). CDR3 amino acids: CSAPTVSYEQYF. The CDR3 DNA is TGCAGTGCGCCGACAGTCTCCTACGAGCAGTACTTC.

This clonotype was observed many times. The chain employs TRBV29-1 and TRBJ2-1, with TRBD1 identical over 12 bases. Trimming took 7 bases from V and 0 from J; bases not matched to a gene: 4. The CDR3 runs 15 residues. CDR1 and CDR2 (germline): SQVTM, ANQGSEA. CDR3 nucleotides: TGCAGCGCCCCGGGACAGGGGGCCTCCTACAATGAGCAGTTCTTC. Its translation is CSAPGQGASYNEQFF.

This clonotype occurred a few times. The chain combines TRBV10-3 with TRBJ2-5; TRBD2 aligns across 9 bases. J was trimmed by 11 bases and V by 3 bases; bases with no gene match: 10. The CDR3 length is 14 residues. Germline assignment: CDR1 ENHRY and CDR2 SYGVKD. CDR3 sequence (DNA): TGTGCCATCAGTGATAGCGGGAGTTGGCATGAGCAGTACTTC. Translation: CAISDSGSWHEQYF.

This clonotype was found a few times. V gene TRBV4-1 combines with J gene TRBJ2-7; TRBD1 matches at 9 bases. This CDR3 has 17 residues. The V and J ends lost 4 bases and 4 bases, in that order; junction bases with no gene match: 14. Germline CDR1 is MGHRA and CDR2 is YSYEKL. The CDR3 DNA sequence: TGCGCCAGCAGCCCTCACATGGACAGGGGAAAGGCTTACGAGCAGTACTTC. Translating it yields CASSPHMDRGKAYEQYF.

This clonotype was counted between two and nine times. The genes are TRBV28 and TRBJ1-4; D ambiguous. Germline V gene data show CDR1 as MDHEN and CDR2 as SYDVKM. V lost 7 bases and J 8 bases, leaving 17 bases between the germline ends. There are 14 residues in the CDR3. CDR3 sequence: CASNGEGKSEKLFF. The CDR3 DNA is TGTGCCAGCAACGGAGAGGGTAAATCCGAAAAACTGTTTTTT.

This clonotype has just a few counts. The chain recombines TRBV20-1 with TRBJ2-1; 8 nucleotides line up with TRBD1. The junction had 6 bases not matched to a gene; V was cut back by 6 bases and J by 5 bases. CDR3 length: 13 amino acids. Germline CDR1 reads DFQATT; CDR2 reads SNEGSKA (reference sequence). CDR3 in amino acids: CSADRGSDNEQFF. The DNA for the CDR3 is TGCAGTGCCGACAGGGGATCGGACAATGAGCAGTTCTTC.

With regard to this clonotype: One end of the junction does not line up with germline, which may come from a read error. The chain recombines TRBV5-6 with TRBJ2-3; D is possibly TRBD1 (6 bases). The CDR3 loop spans 15 amino acids. The germline gives CDR1 SGHDT, CDR2 YYEEEE. CDR3 sequence reads: CASTLRHRRTDTQYF. The CDR3 DNA sequence: TGTGCCAGCACCCTCCGACACCGAAGGACAGATACACAGTATTTT.

This chain joins TRBV24-1 and TRBJ1-1; D remains ambiguous. Germline loops: CDR1 KGHDR, CDR2 SFDVKD. V was cut by 7 bases and J by 7 bases, with 12 bases left in between. The CDR3 consists of 12 residues. CDR3 region: CATSKGRREAFF. In nucleotides, the CDR3 is TGTGCCACCAGCAAAGGGCGACGTGAAGCTTTCTTT.

This chain uses TRBV4-2 with TRBJ1-1; D unresolved. Germline V gene data show CDR1 as LGHNA and CDR2 as YNFKEQ. Trimming removed 6 bases at V and 6 bases at J, with 14 bases between. This CDR3 has 13 residues. The chain's CDR3 is CASRTGGGSEAFF. In nucleotides, the CDR3 is TGTGCCAGCAGGACGGGAGGAGGGTCTGAAGCTTTCTTT.

The rearrangement joins TRBV20-1 to TRBJ2-3; D is unresolved. V gave up 1 base and J gave up 0 bases, with 8 bases separating them. CDR3 length equals 14 residues. Germline V gene data show CDR1 as DFQATT and CDR2 as SNEGSKA (reference sequence). DNA for the CDR3: TGCAGTGCTAGAGCCCCAGTAAGCACAGATACGCAGTATTTT. As protein: CSARAPVSTDTQYF.

The CDR3 region has the DNA TGTGCCAGCAGTTACACTCGGACTAGCGGGACCTACGAGCAGTACTTC. Amino acids: CASSYTRTSGTYEQYF. The chain joins TRBV6-6 to TRBJ2-7, with TRBD2 matching 12 bases. Germline assignment: CDR1 MNHNY and CDR2 SVGAGI (reference sequence). The CDR3 consists of 16 residues. With V trimmed by 2 bases and J by 2 bases, 4 bases remained unmatched.

Note on this clonotype: A much larger clone sits a single nucleotide away, making a read error possible. The chain is built from TRBV4-2 and TRBJ1-2, with 7 bases identical to TRBD1. Germline CDR1 and CDR2: LGHNA and YNFKEQ. The CDR3 has 16 amino acids. The CDR3 is CASSQGDSESIYDYTF. The DNA for the CDR3 is TGTGCCAGCAGCCAAGGGGACAGCGAATCGATTTATGACTACACCTTC.

This clonotype was detected only a few times. V gene TRBV13 combines with J gene TRBJ2-1; D perhaps matches TRBD2 (5 bases). CDR3 length equals 17 residues. Between the trimmed V and J ends, which lost 3 bases and 0 bases, there was a span of 15 bases. Germline CDR1 reads PRHDT; CDR2 reads FYEKMQ (reference sequence). This chain's CDR3 is CASSFSRADNSYNEQFF. The CDR3 region has the DNA TGTGCCAGCAGCTTCTCCCGAGCGGATAACTCCTACAATGAGCAGTTCTTC.

V usage is TRBV4-1 and J usage is TRBJ1-4; perhaps TRBD1 as D (5 bases). V lost 5 bases, J lost 1 base, and 14 bases lay in between. Germline-derived CDR1 and CDR2 are MGHRA and YSYEKL. CDR3 size: 16 residues. DNA for the CDR3: TGCGCCAGCAGCGTGGGGGTCGGGGAAACTAATGAAAAACTGTTTTTT. Its translation is CASSVGVGETNEKLFF.

The J gene is TRBJ2-4, the V gene TRBV12-5, with D unclear. Trimming left V 5 bases short and J 9 bases short, with 23 bases between. Germline CDR1 LGHNT, CDR2 FRNRAP. This CDR3 has 16 amino acids. The CDR3 DNA reads as TGTGCTAGTGGTGAAAATTACCCGATCATTGAAACCATTCAGTACTTC. It codes for CASGENYPIIETIQYF. Full variable domain (remainder filled in from reference TRBV12-5 and TRBJ2-4): DARVTQTPRHKVTEMGQEVTMRCQPILGHNTVFWYRQTMMQGLELLAYFRNRAPLDDSGMPKDRFSAEMPDATLATLKIQPSEPRDSAVYFCASGENYPIIETIQYFGAGTRLSVL.

This clonotype was seen just once. The chain joins TRBV6-5 to TRBJ2-7, with 12 nucleotides matching TRBD2. CDR3 length: 15 residues. Germline trimming cut 6 bases from V and 3 bases from J; bases unmatched to any gene: 6. Per the germline V gene, CDR1 is MNHEY and CDR2 is SVGAGI. The chain's CDR3 is CASRLTSGSYYEQYF. In nucleotides, the CDR3 is TGTGCCAGCAGGCTGACTAGCGGGAGTTACTACGAGCAGTACTTC.

The rearrangement joins TRBV6-5 to TRBJ1-5; TRBD1 might be the D (5 bases). Trimming left V 6 bases short and J 2 bases short, with 20 bases between. Germline V gene sequence: CDR1 MNHEY, CDR2 SVGAGI. This CDR3 comprises 17 residues. CDR3 loop: CASRYPGWGSGNQPQHF. CDR3 bases: TGTGCCAGCAGATATCCAGGTTGGGGGTCCGGCAATCAGCCCCAGCATTTT.

This chain connects TRBV4-2 to TRBJ2-5; 9 positions agree with TRBD2. The J segment lost 11 bases and the V segment lost 7 bases, leaving 14 bases of the junction unmatched. The CDR3 covers 14 residues. Germline V CDR1 and CDR2: LGHNA, YNFKEQ. In nucleotides, the CDR3 is TGTGCCAGCAACTGGGGCGGGGGGGGAAATGAGCAGTACTTC. It specifies CASNWGGGGNEQYF.

With regard to this clonotype: One junction end does not reproduce the germline sequence, and a read error may be involved. The chain recombines TRBV6-5 with TRBJ1-5; 9 bases match TRBD1. CDR3 size: 15 residues. Germline V gives CDR1 MNHEY, CDR2 SVGAGI. The CDR3 DNA sequence: TGTGCCAGCGGGACCCTCACAGGGGGCGGCCAGCCCCGGCATTTT. Amino acids: CASGTLTGGGQPRHF.

The chain has TRBV28 and TRBJ2-5; maybe TRBD1 (6 bases). The germline CDR1 and CDR2 sequences are MDHEN and SYDVKM. The V end lost 8 bases, the J end lost 11 bases, and 24 bases lay between the germline ends. The CDR3 is 14 amino acids. DNA of the CDR3: TGTGCCAGCTGCTGGCAGGGGTGGTCCTACGGGCAGTACTTC. Translating it yields CASCWQGWSYGQYF.

Concerning this clonotype: A single base separates this from a much larger clone, so it may be a read error. The gene calls are TRBV20-1 and TRBJ2-1, with 10 bases identical to TRBD2. The germline V gene has CDR1 DFQATT and CDR2 SNEGSKA (reference sequence). This CDR3 has 15 amino acids. CDR3 sequence reads: CSASTPGLATNGQFF. The CDR3 DNA reads TGCAGTGCTAGCACCCCGGGACTAGCGACCAATGGGCAGTTCTTC.

The V call is TRBV6-2 or TRBV6-3, the J call TRBJ2-7, with 11 bases fitting TRBD1. The CDR3 has 18 residues. J was trimmed by 0 bases and V by 7 bases; bases with no gene match: 14. Germline V gives CDR1 MNHEY, CDR2 SVGEGT. The CDR3 loop reads CASNDSITGTGGSYEQYF. CDR3 DNA: TGTGCCAGCAATGATTCCATTACCGGGACAGGGGGCTCCTACGAGCAGTACTTC.

The V and J genes are TRBV5-1 and TRBJ1-1; D might be TRBD1 (6 bases). Germline CDR1 and CDR2: SGHRS and YFSETQ. With 3 bases removed from V and 5 bases from J, the gap between germline ends came to 14 bases. The CDR3 consists of 14 residues. DNA for the CDR3: TGCGCCAGCAGCTCTCAGGGGAGTGGGACTGAAGCTTTCTTT. Protein product: CASSSQGSGTEAFF.

This clonotype was counted between two and nine times. The rearrangement uses TRBV10-3 and TRBJ1-6, with unresolved D. There are 16 residues in the CDR3. V lost 3 bases, J lost 7 bases, and 16 bases lay in between. CDR1 and CDR2 (germline): ENHRY, SYGVKD. CDR3 bases: TGTGCCATCAGTGAAGATCGGACGGGAAACAATTCACCCCTCCACTTT. Translated, it gives CAISEDRTGNNSPLHF.

The V and J genes are TRBV4-2 and TRBJ1-4; the D gene is possibly TRBD1 (5 bases). The length of the CDR3 is 17 residues. Looked up from germline, CDR1 is LGHNA and CDR2 is YNFKEQ. Trimming took off 4 bases at V and 8 bases at J, with 23 bases between the two ends. The CDR3 region is CASSPGGVGGLREKLFF. As DNA, the CDR3 is TGTGCCAGCAGCCCTGGGGGGGTCGGAGGTTTGCGGGAAAAACTGTTTTTT.

This rearrangement joins TRBV18 to TRBJ2-6; 8 nucleotides line up with TRBD1. Germline-derived CDR1 and CDR2 are KGHSH and LQKENI. The CDR3 spans 17 residues. The V and J ends lost 2 bases and 2 bases, in that order; junction bases with no gene match: 5. The CDR3 DNA is TGTGCCAGCTCACCAGGACAGGGTGGAACTGGGGCCAACGTCCTGACTTTC. Translation: CASSPGQGGTGANVLTF.

The chain combines TRBV4-2 with TRBJ1-2, with 8 bases lining up with TRBD1. V shed 0 bases, J shed 6 bases, and the junction held 3 bases outside the gene matches. Germline V CDR1 and CDR2: LGHNA, YNFKEQ. CDR3 length: 14 residues. The CDR3 nucleotides read TGTGCCAGCAGCCAAGATGGACAGGGTGATGGCTACACCTTC. Residues: CASSQDGQGDGYTF.

There are many counts of this clonotype. The V call is TRBV7-2, the J call TRBJ1-2; 8 bases align to TRBD1. The V gene's germline CDR1 is SGHTA and CDR2 FQGNSA. Trimming removed 6 bases from V and 3 bases from J; junction bases left unmatched: 3. CDR3 length: 13 residues. CDR3 DNA sequence: TGTGCCAGCAGGCAGGGGGCGGACTATGGCTACACCTTC. The encoded protein is CASRQGADYGYTF. The variable domain in full, completed from reference TRBV7-2 and TRBJ1-2, reads GAGVSQSPSNKVTEKGKDVELRCDPISGHTALYWYRQSLGQGLEFLIYFQGNSAPDKSGLPSDRFSAERTGGSVSTLTIQRTQQEDSAVYLCASRQGADYGYTFGSGTRLTVV.